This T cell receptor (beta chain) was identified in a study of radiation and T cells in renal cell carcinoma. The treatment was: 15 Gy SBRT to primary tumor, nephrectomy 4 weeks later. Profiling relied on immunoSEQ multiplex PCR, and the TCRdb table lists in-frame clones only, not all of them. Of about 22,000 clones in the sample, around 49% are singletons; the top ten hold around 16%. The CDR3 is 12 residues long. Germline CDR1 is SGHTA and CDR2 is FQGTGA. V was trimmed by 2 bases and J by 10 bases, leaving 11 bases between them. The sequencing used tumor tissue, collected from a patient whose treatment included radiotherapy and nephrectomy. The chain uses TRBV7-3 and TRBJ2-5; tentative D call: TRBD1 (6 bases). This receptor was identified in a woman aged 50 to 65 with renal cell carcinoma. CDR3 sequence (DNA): TGTGCCAGCAGCTTATTGGGGGCGGGCCAGTACTTC. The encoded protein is CASSLLGAGQYF.